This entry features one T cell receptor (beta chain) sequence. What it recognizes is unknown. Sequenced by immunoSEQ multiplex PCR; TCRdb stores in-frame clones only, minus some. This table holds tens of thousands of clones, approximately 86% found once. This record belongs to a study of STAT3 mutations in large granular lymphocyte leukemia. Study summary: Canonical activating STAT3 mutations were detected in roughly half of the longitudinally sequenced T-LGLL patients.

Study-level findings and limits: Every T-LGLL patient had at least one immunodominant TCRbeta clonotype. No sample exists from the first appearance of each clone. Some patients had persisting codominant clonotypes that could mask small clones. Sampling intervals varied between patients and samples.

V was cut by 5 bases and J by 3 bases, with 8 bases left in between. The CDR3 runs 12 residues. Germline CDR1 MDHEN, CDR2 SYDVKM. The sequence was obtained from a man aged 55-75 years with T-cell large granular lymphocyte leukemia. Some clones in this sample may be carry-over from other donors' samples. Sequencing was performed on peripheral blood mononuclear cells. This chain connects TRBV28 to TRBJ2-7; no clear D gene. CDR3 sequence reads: CASSPPGYEQYF. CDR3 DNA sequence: TGTGCCAGCAGTCCCCCGGGCTACGAGCAGTACTTC.